This T cell receptor (beta chain) was retrieved from a study of T cell repertoires in cytomegalovirus infection. This clonotype was found a few times. Its antigen is not known. TCRdb re-called the reads through MiXCR, storing one row per CDR3 protein. Among about 180,000 distinct CDR3 sequences listed, about 20% were seen once. The CDR3 has 17 residues. Germline CDR1 MNHEY, CDR2 SVGEGT. Trimming cost V 2 bases and J 3 bases; bases outside gene matches: 12. Sequences were derived from CD8+ T cells from cultured PBMCs, sampled from culture after CMV antigen stimulation. The receptor was derived from a human donor in good health (CMV status not recorded). Some clones in this sample may be carry-over from other donors' samples. This rearrangement joins TRBV6-2 or TRBV6-3 to TRBJ1-2; 7 bases map to TRBD1. The CDR3 DNA follows: TGTGCCAGCAGTTACGACGCGACAGGGAATGGGTACTATGGCTACACCTTC. It encodes CASSYDATGNGYYGYTF.